This is a list of T cell receptor beta chains from one sample in a study of identical twins. TCRdb re-called the 5' RACE reads through MiXCR, storing one row per CDR3 protein. The sample holds roughly 250,000 distinct CDR3 sequences, roughly 13% seen once. Sample: memory (CD45RO+) T cells sorted from blood. Source of these receptors: a woman under 30 in good health. The conserved cysteine and the conserved F or W are not part of the CDR3 here. The D gene is left open where the match is weak.

D gene | J gene | V gene | CDR3 protein
. | TRBJ2-2 | TRBV7-2 | ASSLTTLTGELF
TRBD2 | TRBJ2-3 | TRBV27 | ASRYSGLAGERWDTQY
TRBD1 | TRBJ2-7 | TRBV5-4 | ASSPGTGSDEQY
. | TRBJ1-2 | TRBV2 | ASSPDRLYGYT
. | TRBJ2-1 | TRBV4-1 | ASSRPLIGAYNEQF
. | TRBJ2-4 | TRBV11-2 | ASSPKGNIQY
TRBD1 | TRBJ1-4 | TRBV5-1 | ASSVGQGIIEKLF
. | TRBJ2-3 | TRBV20-1 | SAFPRVGGGTQY
. | TRBJ2-7 | TRBV6-1 | ASSESGRKQY
. | TRBJ2-1 | TRBV20-1 | SAREPGRFAYNEQF
. | TRBJ2-1 | TRBV5-1 | ASSLTPGDYNEQF
. | TRBJ2-2 | TRBV5-5 | ASTALRAGDTGELF
TRBD1 | TRBJ1-2 | TRBV3-1 | ASSHPTGGPGYT
TRBD2 | TRBJ2-1 | TRBV5-4 | ASSHPSGSYNEQF
TRBD1 | TRBJ1-4 | TRBV6-1 | ASRWDRGREKLF
TRBD1 | TRBJ1-2 | TRBV20-1 | SAPTGGQSYGYT
. | TRBJ1-2 | TRBV3-1 | ASSHRTRHGYT
TRBD1 | TRBJ1-1 | TRBV6-1 | ATLRGRGTEAF